These 18 T cell receptor beta chains share one sample of origin, sequenced in a study of radiotherapy plus CTLA-4 blockade in lung cancer. Using immunoSEQ multiplex PCR, the repertoire was profiled, and TCRdb retains in-frame clones only, with some absent. This table has approximately 72,000 clones, around 73% appearing once. The material sequenced was peripheral blood, taken from a patient treated with radiotherapy plus ipilimumab. The receptor source for this set is a human donor with non-small cell lung cancer who had a complete response to radiotherapy plus ipilimumab.

Here the CDR3 reads CSVASGSEVYNEQFF. The CDR3 DNA is TGCAGCGTTGCTAGCGGGAGTGAGGTCTACAATGAGCAGTTCTTC. The rearrangement uses TRBV29-1 and TRBJ2-1, with 10 bases aligning to TRBD2. With V trimmed by 4 bases and J by 3 bases, 6 bases remained unmatched. This CDR3 is 15 amino acids long. In germline, CDR1 is SQVTM, CDR2 ANQGSEA.

The chain couples TRBV7-9 to TRBJ1-2; 12 nucleotides align to TRBD1. The CDR3 has 15 residues. Germline V CDR1 and CDR2: SEHNR, FQNEAQ (reference sequence). V shed 5 bases and J 6 bases; nucleotides not matched to a gene: 7. The CDR3 DNA reads as TGTGCCAGCAGCCGTATGGGACAGGGGGCTGATGGCTACACCTTC. Its translation is CASSRMGQGADGYTF.

The chain carries TRBV7-2 and TRBJ2-1; D is ambiguous. From germline, CDR1 is SGHTA and CDR2 FQGNSA. CDR3 length: 14 amino acids. The V end lost 5 bases, the J end lost 4 bases, and 12 bases lay between the germline ends. The CDR3 DNA sequence: TGTGCCAGCAGCCTCGGGCCGCCTTACAATGAGCAGTTCTTC. Translating gives CASSLGPPYNEQFF.

As for this clone: This specimen includes other DNA sequences encoding the same CDR3. CDR3 sequence: CASSQEGGNYNEQFF. DNA of the CDR3: TGCGCCAGCAGCCAAGAGGGAGGGAACTACAATGAGCAGTTCTTC. The chain uses TRBV4-3 and TRBJ2-1, with TRBD2 matching 7 bases. Losses at the gene ends were 0 bases for V and 3 bases for J; bases not matched to a gene: 2. CDR3 length: 15 amino acids. Germline lookup yields CDR1 LGHNA and CDR2 YSLEER.

The chain carries TRBV4-3 and TRBJ2-2; 13 nucleotides line up with TRBD2. The CDR3 is 18 residues long. Germline V gene lookup returns CDR1 LGHNA and CDR2 YSLEER. Germline trimming cut 3 bases from V and 0 bases from J; bases unmatched to any gene: 4. The CDR3 loop is CASSHGTSGDTNTGELFF. In nucleotides, the CDR3 is TGCGCCAGCAGCCATGGGACTAGCGGGGACACGAACACCGGGGAGCTGTTTTTT.

This chain links TRBV25-1 with TRBJ1-1; the D is unclear. Germline V gene lookup returns CDR1 MGHDK and CDR2 SYGVNS. This CDR3 contains 14 residues. V dropped 3 bases and J dropped 1 base, with 9 bases sitting between them. The CDR3 DNA reads TGTGCCAGCAGTGATGGGCCCACGAACACTGAAGCTTTCTTT. Protein sequence: CASSDGPTNTEAFF.

This chain connects TRBV5-1 to TRBJ2-4; D remains unclear. The CDR3 spans 16 residues. Germline values: CDR1 SGHRS, CDR2 YFSETQ. The ends were cut back, 0 bases at V and 1 base at J, with 11 bases in the middle. The CDR3 sequence: CASSLDYTLAKNIQYF. The CDR3 DNA is TGCGCCAGCAGCTTGGACTACACCCTTGCCAAAAACATTCAGTACTTC.

This sequence joins TRBV28 and TRBJ1-3; TRBD1 is a possible D gene (6 bases). The CDR3 extends over 16 amino acids. The germline V gene has CDR1 MDHEN and CDR2 SYDVKM. Trimming removed 5 bases from V and 0 bases from J, with 14 bases in between. CDR3 loop: CASSTPEGVSGNTIYF. The CDR3 DNA is TGTGCCAGCAGTACGCCCGAGGGGGTCTCTGGAAACACCATATATTTT.

This clone was detected only a few times. The chain combines TRBV10-1 with TRBJ1-1; D perhaps matches TRBD1 (5 bases). The germline V and J ends were trimmed by 2 bases and 0 bases, with 7 bases remaining between them. The CDR3 runs 14 residues. CDR1 WNHNN and CDR2 SYGVQD come from the germline V gene (reference sequence). The CDR3 sequence is CASSEEGLNTEAFF. CDR3 nucleotide sequence: TGCGCCAGCAGTGAGGAGGGGTTGAACACTGAAGCTTTCTTT.

The chain joins TRBV7-2 to TRBJ2-1; TRBD2 matches 11 bases. CDR1 is SGHTA and CDR2 is FQGNSA in the germline V gene. CDR3 length: 18 residues. V was pared by 2 bases and J by 0 bases, with 6 bases of the junction left unmatched. CDR3 amino acids: CASSLRTSGFRSYNEQFF. CDR3 nucleotide sequence: TGTGCCAGCAGCTTACGGACTAGCGGGTTCCGCTCCTACAATGAGCAGTTCTTC.

The CDR3 nucleotides are TGTGCCATCAGTGAGTCGACGGGGAGCGGGAGGCGCAACGAGCAGTACGTC. This gives the protein CAISESTGSGRRNEQYV. The chain uses TRBV10-3 and TRBJ2-7; 9 bases match TRBD2. The CDR3 is 17 amino acids. CDR1 and CDR2 from the germline V gene are ENHRY and SYGVKD. J was trimmed by 5 bases and V by 0 bases; bases with no gene match: 11.

The chain joins TRBV2 to TRBJ2-3; 7 bases line up with TRBD1. CDR1 SNHLY and CDR2 FYNNEI come from the germline V gene. V lost 6 bases, J lost 5 bases, and 14 bases stayed unmatched. The CDR3 runs 16 residues. The CDR3 is CASSRNRGSSGDTQYF. CDR3 DNA: TGTGCCAGCAGCAGGAACAGGGGCTCCTCGGGAGATACGCAGTATTTT.

The chain carries TRBV5-1 and TRBJ2-7, with 8 bases fitting TRBD1. The trim removed 2 bases at V and 0 bases at J, leaving 4 bases unmatched. This CDR3 is 15 amino acids long. Germline V lookup: CDR1 SGHRS, CDR2 YFSETQ. The CDR3 reads CASSLTGGSSYEQYF. The DNA of the CDR3 is TGCGCCAGCAGCTTAACAGGGGGTAGCTCCTACGAGCAGTACTTC.

This clone was seen only once. This sequence joins TRBV12-5 and TRBJ1-5; D is ambiguous. Germline CDR1 LGHNT, CDR2 FRNRAP. This CDR3 has 11 residues. V was clipped by 4 bases and J by 11 bases, with 9 bases between them. The CDR3 is CASGSGRSQHF. For the CDR3, the DNA is TGTGCTAGTGGTTCGGGAAGGTCCCAGCATTTT.

For the CDR3, the DNA is TGTGCCAGCAGTTCTCCTCGGGTAGCCAAAAACATTCAGTACTTC. Translation gives CASSSPRVAKNIQYF. The rearrangement uses TRBV7-9 and TRBJ2-4; D not certain. CDR3 length: 15 amino acids. The germline gives CDR1 SEHNR, CDR2 FQNEAQ (reference sequence). Trimming took off 6 bases at V and 0 bases at J, with 12 bases between the two ends.

The chain joins TRBV5-4 to TRBJ1-1; no definite D call. The CDR3 has 15 amino acids. Germline V CDR1 and CDR2: SGHNT, YYREEE (reference sequence). V dropped 5 bases and J dropped 0 bases, with 14 bases sitting between them. The CDR3 nucleotides are TGTGCCAGCAGACCAATGACCAGCATGAACACTGAAGCTTTCTTT. Translated: CASRPMTSMNTEAFF. Full variable domain (missing parts from reference TRBV5-4 and TRBJ1-1): ETGVTQSPTHLIKTRGQQVTLRCSSQSGHNTVSWYQQALGQGPQFIFQYYREEENGRGNFPPRFSGLQFPNYSSELNVNALELDDSALYLCASRPMTSMNTEAFFGQGTRLTVV.

This clone appeared a single time. This chain connects TRBV18 to TRBJ1-1; D is possibly TRBD1 (5 bases). CDR1 and CDR2 (germline): KGHSH, LQKENI. There are 14 residues in the CDR3. The V end lost 3 bases, the J end lost 0 bases, and 8 bases lay between the germline ends. The CDR3 reads CASSPDRMNTEAFF. CDR3 sequence (DNA): TGTGCCAGCTCACCTGACAGAATGAACACTGAAGCTTTCTTT.

CDR3 amino acids: CASSLAGTVGEAFF. The CDR3 DNA sequence: TGTGCCAGCAGCTTAGCAGGGACAGTAGGTGAAGCTTTCTTT. The gene calls are TRBV11-2 and TRBJ1-1; 7 positions match TRBD1. This CDR3 contains 14 residues. The V gene's germline CDR1 is SGHAT and CDR2 FQNNGV. After removal of 1 base from V and 7 bases from J, the junction contained 6 bases not matched to a gene.